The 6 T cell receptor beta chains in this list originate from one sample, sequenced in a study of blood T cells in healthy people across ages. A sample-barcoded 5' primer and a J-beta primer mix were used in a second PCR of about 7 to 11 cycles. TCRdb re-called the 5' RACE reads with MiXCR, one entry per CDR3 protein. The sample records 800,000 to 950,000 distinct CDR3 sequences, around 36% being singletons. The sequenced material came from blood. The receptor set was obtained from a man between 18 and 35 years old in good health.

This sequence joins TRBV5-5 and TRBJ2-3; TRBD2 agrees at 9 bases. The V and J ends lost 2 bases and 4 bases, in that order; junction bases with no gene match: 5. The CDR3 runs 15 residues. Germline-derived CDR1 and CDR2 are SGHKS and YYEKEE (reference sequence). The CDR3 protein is CASSLSGGSADTQYF. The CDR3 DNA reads TGTGCCAGCAGCTTAAGCGGGGGGAGTGCAGATACGCAGTATTTT.

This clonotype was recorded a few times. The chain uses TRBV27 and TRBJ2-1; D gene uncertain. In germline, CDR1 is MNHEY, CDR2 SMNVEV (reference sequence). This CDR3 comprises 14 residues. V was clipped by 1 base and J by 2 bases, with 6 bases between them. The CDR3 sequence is CASSLWQAYNEQFF. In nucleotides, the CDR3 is TGTGCCAGCAGTTTATGGCAGGCCTACAATGAGCAGTTCTTC.

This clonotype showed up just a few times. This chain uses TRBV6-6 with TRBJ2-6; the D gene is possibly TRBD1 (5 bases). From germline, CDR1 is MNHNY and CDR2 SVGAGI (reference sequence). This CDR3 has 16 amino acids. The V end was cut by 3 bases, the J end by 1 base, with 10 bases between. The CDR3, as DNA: TGTGCCAGCAGTTATCAGACAGCATCTGGGGCCAACGTCCTGACTTTC. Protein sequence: CASSYQTASGANVLTF.

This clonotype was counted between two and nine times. The CDR3 DNA reads TGCAGTGCTAGTTGGGGGAGGACTCAGCCCCAGCATTTT. Its translation: CSASWGRTQPQHF. The V and J genes are TRBV20-1 and TRBJ1-5; D might be TRBD1 (5 bases). The CDR3 has 13 amino acids. V was trimmed by 3 bases and J by 6 bases, leaving 12 bases between them. Germline values: CDR1 DFQATT, CDR2 SNEGSKA (reference sequence).

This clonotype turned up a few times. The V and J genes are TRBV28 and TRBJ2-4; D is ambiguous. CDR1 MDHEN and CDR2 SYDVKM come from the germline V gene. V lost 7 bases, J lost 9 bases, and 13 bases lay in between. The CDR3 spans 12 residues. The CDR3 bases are TGTGCCAGCATACCCGACGGCCTCATTCAGTACTTC. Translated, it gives CASIPDGLIQYF.

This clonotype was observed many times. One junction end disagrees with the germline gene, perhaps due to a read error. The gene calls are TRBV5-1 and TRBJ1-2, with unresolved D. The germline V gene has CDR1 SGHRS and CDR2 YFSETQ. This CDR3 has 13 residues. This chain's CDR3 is CASSLGTVYGYTF. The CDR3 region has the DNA TGTGCCAGCAGCCTCGGAACAGTCTATGGCTACACCTTC. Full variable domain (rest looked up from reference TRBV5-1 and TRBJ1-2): KAGVTQTPRYLIKTRGQQVTLSCSPISGHRSVSWYQQTPGQGLQFLFEYFSETQRNKGNFPGRFSGRQFSNSRSEMNVSTLELGDSALYLCASSLGTVYGYTFGSGTRLTVV.